One and the same sample provided the 14 T cell receptor beta chains below, sequenced in a study of molecular identifiers for immune sequencing clone quantification. TCRdb reanalysed the PCR reads using MiXCR and keeps one entry per CDR3 protein. The sample yields some 580,000 distinct CDR3 sequences, 25% seen once. The sample was naive CD8+ T cells from blood, with Jurkat cell RNA spiked in. As for subset: FACS-sorted CD8+CD4-CCR7+CD45RA+ naive T cells. These receptors were obtained from a human donor in good health. Some libraries in this study had Jurkat cell RNA spiked in.

A remark on this clonotype: One junction end does not reproduce the germline sequence, and a read error may be involved. The chain uses TRBV9 and TRBJ2-1, with TRBD2 identical over 9 bases. The CDR3 has 15 residues. Germline lookup yields CDR1 SGDLS and CDR2 YYNGEE. CDR3: CATSPLAGGYNEQSF. CDR3 DNA sequence: TGTGCCACCTCACCCTTGGCGGGAGGGTACAATGAGCAGTCCTTC.

This clonotype occurred many times. This chain connects TRBV7-9 to TRBJ2-3, with 11 bases aligning to TRBD2. Germline CDR1 SEHNR, CDR2 FQNEAQ (reference sequence). V was clipped by 4 bases and J by 4 bases; unmatched bases: 7. The CDR3 has 16 amino acids. CDR3 DNA sequence: TGTGCCAGCAGCTCCGTCGGGACTAGCGGTCCAGATACGCAGTATTTT. This codes for CASSSVGTSGPDTQYF.

Worth noting for this clonotype: A clone one base away is much larger, so this may be a read error. The V call is TRBV6-2 or TRBV6-3, the J call TRBJ2-5, with TRBD2 matching over 11 bases. V shed 5 bases, J shed 2 bases, and the junction held 7 bases outside the gene matches. The germline V gene encodes CDR1 MNHEY and CDR2 SVGEGT. The CDR3 spans 16 residues. As DNA, the CDR3 is TGTGCCAGCAGTAACGCGGGACTAGCGGTACAAGAGACCCAGTACTTC. As protein: CASSNAGLAVQETQYF.

This clonotype was picked up many times. J is TRBJ2-7 and V is TRBV13; 8 positions match TRBD1. V shed 5 bases, J shed 9 bases, and the junction held 9 bases outside the gene matches. CDR1 and CDR2 (germline): PRHDT, FYEKMQ (reference sequence). There are 13 residues in the CDR3. The DNA for the CDR3 is TGTGCCAGCAGCCCAGGACAGGGCCTGGTGCAGTACTTC. Protein: CASSPGQGLVQYF. The full variable domain, with the rest looked up from reference TRBV13 and TRBJ2-7, is AAGVIQSPRHLIKEKRETATLKCYPIPRHDTVYWYQQGPGQDPQFLISFYEKMQSDKGSIPDRFSAQQFSDYHSELNMSSLELGDSALYFCASSPGQGLVQYFGPGTRLTVT.

At least ten counts were recorded for this clonotype. The chain carries TRBV6-5 and TRBJ2-7, with 9 positions matching TRBD1. V was pared by 5 bases and J by 3 bases, with 5 bases of the junction left unmatched. Looked up from germline, CDR1 is MNHEY and CDR2 is SVGAGI. CDR3 length equals 14 residues. CDR3 residues: CASSIRDRVYEQYF. The CDR3 DNA is TGTGCCAGCAGTATCCGGGACAGGGTCTACGAGCAGTACTTC.

Concerning this clonotype: The junction shows a germline mismatch at one end, possibly a read error. This chain links TRBV7-7 with TRBJ2-1; D is unclear. The germline gives CDR1 SSHAT, CDR2 FNYEAQ (reference sequence). The CDR3 runs to 15 residues. For the CDR3, the DNA is TGTGCTAGCAGCCGAGGAACTATCGACTACAATGAGCAGTTCTTC. Residues: CASSRGTIDYNEQFF.

This clonotype has at least ten counts. The chain employs TRBV6-5 and TRBJ2-6, with D possibly being TRBD1 (6 bases). Germline assignment: CDR1 MNHEY and CDR2 SVGAGI. Trimming removed 2 bases from V and 2 bases from J, with 7 bases in between. The CDR3 sequence is 15 residues long. The CDR3 here is CASSYRGTGANVLTF. CDR3 in DNA: TGTGCCAGCAGTTACAGGGGGACTGGGGCCAACGTCCTGACTTTC.

This clonotype was seen a few times. The chain couples TRBV30 to TRBJ1-1; D gene ambiguous. This CDR3 is built from 12 residues. CDR1 is GTSNPN, CDR2 SVGIG, per germline (reference sequence). The V gene lost 5 bases and the J gene lost 2 bases, with 9 bases spanning the gap. CDR3 in amino acids: CAWSPYNTEAFF. The CDR3 DNA reads TGTGCCTGGTCCCCCTATAACACTGAAGCTTTCTTT.

This clonotype has only a few counts. V gene TRBV4-3 combines with J gene TRBJ2-1; 8 nucleotides align to TRBD1. CDR3 length: 17 residues. Germline CDR1 and CDR2: LGHNA and YSLEER. J gave up 2 bases and V 0 bases, and 6 bases lay outside the gene matches. CDR3 in amino acids: CASSQDRTGLPYNEQFF. The CDR3 DNA reads TGCGCCAGCAGCCAAGACCGGACAGGGCTTCCCTACAATGAGCAGTTCTTC.

The rearrangement uses TRBV11-2 and TRBJ2-1; 15 bases align to TRBD2. In germline, CDR1 is SGHAT, CDR2 FQNNGV. Trimming cost V 4 bases and J 6 bases; bases outside gene matches: 1. CDR3 length: 15 residues. CDR3 loop: CASSWTSGRGNEQFF. The CDR3 coding sequence is TGTGCCAGCAGCTGGACTAGCGGGAGGGGCAATGAGCAGTTCTTC.

This rearrangement joins TRBV28 to TRBJ1-4; D ambiguous. V was trimmed by 5 bases and J by 9 bases, leaving 16 bases between them. This CDR3 contains 14 residues. CDR1 is MDHEN, CDR2 SYDVKM, per germline. In nucleotides, the CDR3 is TGTGCCAGCAGTCCTGGTTCCCACTTAAAAAAACTGTTTTTT. Its translation: CASSPGSHLKKLFF.

This clonotype has ten or more counts. The chain couples TRBV29-1 to TRBJ2-2; D is ambiguous. Germline CDR1 reads SQVTM; CDR2 reads ANQGSEA. Trimming pared 3 bases from V and 0 bases from J, leaving 11 bases between. CDR3 length equals 15 residues. DNA for the CDR3: TGCAGCGTTGAGGGTCTTATCGCGAACACCGGGGAGCTGTTTTTT. Its protein is CSVEGLIANTGELFF.

This clonotype was counted between two and nine times. V and J are TRBV21-1 and TRBJ2-5; the table assigns TRBD1, which was not confirmed against the DNA. TRBV21-1 is assigned pseudogene status. The CDR3 has 13 residues. This CDR3 is CASSKTGEETQYF. The DNA for the CDR3 is TGTGCCAGCAGCAAAACCGGGGAAGAGACCCAGTACTTC.

There are a few counts of this clonotype. In DNA form, the CDR3 reads TGTGCCAGCAGTGAAGACAGGGGAGCAACTCAGCCCCAGTATTTT. It codes for CASSEDRGATQPQYF. The genes are TRBV6-1 and TRBJ1-5; 7 bases are a match to TRBD1. The J call may not be correct, given that the DNA end is closer to TRBJ2-3. There are 15 residues in the CDR3. Germline V lookup: CDR1 MNHNS, CDR2 SASEGT.